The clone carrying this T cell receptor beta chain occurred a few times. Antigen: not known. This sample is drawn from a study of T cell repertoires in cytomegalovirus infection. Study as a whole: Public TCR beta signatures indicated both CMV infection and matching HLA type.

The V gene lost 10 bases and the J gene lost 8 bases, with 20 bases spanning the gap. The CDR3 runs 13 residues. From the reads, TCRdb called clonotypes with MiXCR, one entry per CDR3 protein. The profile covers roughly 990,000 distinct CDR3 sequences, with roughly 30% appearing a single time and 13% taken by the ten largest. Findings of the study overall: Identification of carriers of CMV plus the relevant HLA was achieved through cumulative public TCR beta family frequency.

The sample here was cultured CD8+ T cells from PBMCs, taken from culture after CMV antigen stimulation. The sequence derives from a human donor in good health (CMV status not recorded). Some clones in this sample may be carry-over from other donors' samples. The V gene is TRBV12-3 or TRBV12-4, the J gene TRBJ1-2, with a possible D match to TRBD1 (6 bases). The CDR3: CANTQGLQHGYTF. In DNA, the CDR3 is TGTGCCAACACACAGGGTCTCCAACACGGCTACACCTTC.